The 21 T cell receptor beta chains listed next were all sequenced from one sample in a study of blood T cell repertoires in COVID-19. The table came from immunoSEQ multiplex PCR; TCRdb's copy has only in-frame clones and leaves some out. Among under 200,000 clones, about nine tenths were seen once, and the ten largest hold around 0.5%. The sequencing sample was made of peripheral blood. These receptors came from a man in his fifties with acute or convalescent COVID-19.

The V and J genes are TRBV10-1 and TRBJ2-1, with D perhaps matching TRBD2 (5 bases). The germline CDR1 and CDR2 sequences are WNHNN and SYGVQD (reference sequence). This CDR3 has 15 residues. Trimming removed 2 bases from V and 3 bases from J, with 11 bases in between. The CDR3 sequence is CASSEGSANYNEQFF. CDR3 sequence (DNA): TGCGCCAGCAGTGAGGGTAGCGCGAACTACAATGAGCAGTTCTTC.

This chain connects TRBV6-1 to TRBJ1-5, with TRBD1 matching over 9 bases. Germline loops: CDR1 MNHNS, CDR2 SASEGT. The CDR3 loop spans 15 amino acids. Unmatched junction bases numbered 2, after V lost 1 base and J lost 4 bases. CDR3: CASSEGGTGNQPQHF. The CDR3 coding sequence is TGTGCCAGCAGTGAAGGGGGGACAGGGAATCAGCCCCAGCATTTT.

The chain links TRBV15 to TRBJ1-5, with 9 bases that match TRBD1. This CDR3 region has 16 residues. CDR1 is LNHNV, CDR2 YYDKDF, per germline (reference sequence). V dropped 3 bases and J dropped 5; count of bases not matched to a gene: 8. The CDR3 is CATSRSQGAGYQPQHF. The CDR3, as DNA: TGTGCCACCAGCAGGTCACAGGGGGCCGGATATCAGCCCCAGCATTTT.

The CDR3 region is CASSPKAQGSNEKLFF. The CDR3 nucleotides read TGTGCCAGCAGCCCAAAGGCGCAGGGGTCTAATGAAAAACTGTTTTTT. The chain combines TRBV3-1 (or the pseudogene TRBV3-2) with TRBJ1-4, with D possibly TRBD1 on 6 matching bases. The germline V gene has CDR1 LGHDT and CDR2 YNNKEL (reference sequence). The ends were cut back, 4 bases at V and 3 bases at J, with 15 bases in the middle. This CDR3 is 16 amino acids long.

The count of this clone is one. This chain connects TRBV27 to TRBJ2-6, with D possibly being TRBD1 (5 bases). Germline V gives CDR1 MNHEY, CDR2 SMNVEV (reference sequence). The CDR3 length is 16 residues. V was pared by 3 bases and J by 5 bases, with 14 bases between. This CDR3 reads CASSFTRGSWANVLTF. DNA of the CDR3: TGTGCCAGCAGTTTTACAAGGGGCTCCTGGGCCAACGTCCTGACTTTC.

The chain links TRBV5-6 to TRBJ2-7, with a possible D match to TRBD2 (5 bases). V lost 2 bases and J lost 3, with 9 bases in between. Germline V CDR1 and CDR2: SGHDT, YYEEEE. CDR3 length equals 13 residues. The CDR3 nucleotides are TGTGCCAGCAGCTTATCGGGATTCTACGAGCAGTACTTC. This gives the protein CASSLSGFYEQYF.

The chain has TRBV10-3 and TRBJ1-5; TRBD1 matches at 8 bases. CDR3 size: 16 residues. The V segment lost 0 bases and the J segment 4 bases; nucleotides outside the gene matches: 5. The V gene's germline CDR1 is ENHRY and CDR2 SYGVKD. The CDR3 loop is CAISESARGPNQPQHF. The DNA for the CDR3 is TGTGCCATCAGTGAGTCTGCCAGGGGGCCGAATCAGCCCCAGCATTTT.

V gene TRBV13 combines with J gene TRBJ2-7; 11 bases map to TRBD1. Germline V CDR1 and CDR2: PRHDT, FYEKMQ (reference sequence). The CDR3 totals 14 residues. The trim removed 4 bases at V and 3 bases at J, leaving 2 bases unmatched. CDR3 amino acids: CASSYGTGGYEQYF. DNA for the CDR3: TGTGCCAGCAGCTATGGGACAGGGGGCTACGAGCAGTACTTC.

The gene calls are TRBV9 and TRBJ2-5; TRBD2 agrees at 7 bases. This CDR3 region has 15 residues. J was trimmed by 0 bases and V by 4 bases; bases with no gene match: 6. Germline CDR1 reads SGDLS; CDR2 reads YYNGEE. In nucleotides, the CDR3 is TGTGCCAGCAGCCTCGTCGGGAGGTACCAAGAGACCCAGTACTTC. Protein sequence: CASSLVGRYQETQYF. Variable domain in full (rest from reference TRBV9 and TRBJ2-5): DSGVTQTPKHLITATGQRVTLRCSPRSGDLSVYWYQQSLDQGLQFLIQYYNGEERAKGNILERFSAQQFPDLHSELNLSSLELGDSALYFCASSLVGRYQETQYFGPGTRLLVL.

The chain couples TRBV5-8 to TRBJ2-7, with a possible D match to TRBD2 (5 bases). Trimming pared 0 bases from V and 5 bases from J, leaving 21 bases between. Germline V gene lookup returns CDR1 SGHTS and CDR2 YDEGEE. This CDR3 is 17 amino acids long. The CDR3 nucleotides read TGTGCCAGCAGCTTGGAAGTGAGCCCCGGGATAGGGAACGAGCAGTACTTC. Protein: CASSLEVSPGIGNEQYF.

Here the CDR3 reads CASSESVGTGGYTF. Here the CDR3 DNA reads TGTGCCAGCAGCGAAAGCGTCGGGACAGGAGGCTACACCTTC. This chain links TRBV11-2 with TRBJ1-2; TRBD1 matches at 8 bases. Trimming at V came to 5 bases and at J to 8 bases, leaving 10 bases not matched to a gene. Germline CDR1 reads SGHAT; CDR2 reads FQNNGV. The CDR3 runs to 14 residues.

The rearrangement links TRBV5-6 to TRBJ1-3; TRBD1 aligns across 8 bases. The CDR3 extends over 15 amino acids. Unmatched junction bases numbered 1, after V lost 0 bases and J lost 2 bases. Germline V CDR1 and CDR2: SGHDT, YYEEEE. The CDR3 sequence is CASSLGRGPGNTIYF. The CDR3 region has the DNA TGTGCCAGCAGCTTGGGCAGGGGGCCTGGAAACACCATATATTTT.

The chain recombines TRBV12-3 or TRBV12-4 with TRBJ2-5, with TRBD1 as a possible D gene (6 bases). This CDR3 comprises 13 residues. V lost 6 bases and J lost 2, with 10 bases in between. CDR3 DNA sequence: TGTGCCAGCAGAGGGGGTCTTCAAGAGACCCAGTACTTC. This codes for CASRGGLQETQYF.

V and J are TRBV15 and TRBJ1-5; D unclear. Germline V gives CDR1 LNHNV, CDR2 YYDKDF (reference sequence). With 0 bases removed from V and 4 bases from J, the gap between germline ends came to 7 bases. The length of the CDR3 is 14 residues. The CDR3 region is CATSRDGKNQPQHF. The DNA for the CDR3 is TGTGCCACCAGCAGAGATGGCAAGAATCAGCCCCAGCATTTT.

The chain carries TRBV2 and TRBJ1-2; D gene unclear. The length of the CDR3 is 13 residues. Germline V gene sequence: CDR1 SNHLY, CDR2 FYNNEI. V gave up 6 bases and J gave up 6 bases, with 14 bases separating them. The CDR3 nucleotides read TGTGCCAGCAGGGGCGCGAGTACCAATGGCTACACCTTC. This gives the protein CASRGASTNGYTF.

The gene calls are TRBV28 and TRBJ1-3; D is undetermined. Per germline, CDR1 MDHEN and CDR2 SYDVKM. Trimming stripped 6 bases from V and 0 bases from J, with 12 bases between. The CDR3 length is 15 residues. The CDR3: CASSESHNSGNTIYF. The CDR3 bases are TGTGCCAGCAGCGAGAGCCATAACTCTGGAAACACCATATATTTT.

The J gene is TRBJ2-3, the V gene TRBV29-1; 7 bases line up with TRBD1. The trim removed 7 bases at V and 6 bases at J, leaving 10 bases unmatched. Per the germline V gene, CDR1 is SQVTM and CDR2 is ANQGSEA. CDR3 size: 13 residues. The CDR3 DNA reads as TGCAGCGGCCTCCCCGACAGGGAGGATACGCAGTATTTT. Protein product: CSGLPDREDTQYF.

This rearrangement joins TRBV6-5 to TRBJ1-1; possibly TRBD1 for D (5 bases). This CDR3 has 15 residues. V lost 6 bases and J lost 3, with 17 bases in between. Germline V gives CDR1 MNHEY, CDR2 SVGAGI. The CDR3 coding sequence is TGTGCCAGCAGCTCCAGTTGGGGGAGGGACACTGAAGCTTTCTTT. It translates to CASSSSWGRDTEAFF.

J is TRBJ2-3 and V is TRBV27; TRBD1 aligns across 8 bases. The CDR3 has 15 amino acids. V was pared by 6 bases and J by 0 bases, with 5 bases of the junction left unmatched. Looked up from germline, CDR1 is MNHEY and CDR2 is SMNVEV (reference sequence). The CDR3 nucleotides read TGTGCCAGCAGGGACAGGGTAATGAGCACAGATACGCAGTATTTT. Encoded protein: CASRDRVMSTDTQYF.

The chain joins TRBV5-1 to TRBJ2-2, with TRBD2 as a possible D gene (5 bases). V was cut by 8 bases and J by 4 bases, with 21 bases left in between. This CDR3 has 16 amino acids. Germline-derived CDR1 and CDR2 are SGHRS and YFSETQ. CDR3 nucleotide sequence: TGCGCCAGTGGACGGGATTCTTTCTTCGGCACCGGGGAGCTGTTTTTT. Protein: CASGRDSFFGTGELFF.

V usage is TRBV3-1 (or the pseudogene TRBV3-2) and J usage is TRBJ1-2; 7 bases line up with TRBD1. This CDR3 spans 14 amino acids. J lost 8 bases, V lost 0 bases, and 6 bases had no gene match. Germline CDR1 and CDR2: LGHDT and YNNKEL (reference sequence). The CDR3 nucleotides read TGTGCCAGCAGCCAAGACAGTGGGACAGCCGGCTACACCTTC. Protein product: CASSQDSGTAGYTF.